This T cell receptor (beta chain) was recovered during a study of T cell responses to AZD1222 COVID-19 vaccine. Assay used: immunoSEQ multiplex PCR; TCRdb lists only in-frame clones, some missing. Among about 130,000 clones listed, roughly 92% were seen once. Whole-study results and caveats: The study identified only six AZD1222 recipients as seropositive at baseline. White British donors predominated, females outnumbered males, and clonal diversity was possibly underestimated. Spike-specific TCR breadth rose after two AZD1222 doses, and depth rose as well.

About this clone itself: Its antigen is unknown.

Trimming pared 6 bases from V and 3 bases from J, leaving 15 bases between. From germline, CDR1 is SNHLY and CDR2 FYNNEI. There are 16 residues in the CDR3. Sample: peripheral blood, taken 28 days after the second AZD1222 dose. J is TRBJ1-6 and V is TRBV2, with a tentative D call TRBD1 (5 bases). This clonotype was sampled from an adult who received the AZD1222 COVID-19 vaccine. The CDR3 loop is CASRGGTSGYNSPLHF. The CDR3 DNA reads as TGTGCCAGCAGGGGTGGGACTTCTGGCTATAATTCACCCCTCCACTTT.